The 30 T cell receptor beta chains below come from one sample, sequenced in a study of blood T cell repertoires in COVID-19. TCRdb's table, derived via immunoSEQ multiplex PCR, lists solely in-frame clones and lacks some. The table includes tens of thousands of clones, 84% detected once. Input material: peripheral blood. The receptors derive from a man aged 70-80 years with acute or convalescent COVID-19.

V usage is TRBV5-6 and J usage is TRBJ2-7; D is possibly TRBD2 (5 bases). In germline, CDR1 is SGHDT, CDR2 YYEEEE. The CDR3 spans 13 residues. V was clipped by 5 bases and J by 3 bases, with 12 bases between them. The CDR3 DNA reads TGTGCCAGCAGTTCGGGGTTCGGCTACGAGCAGTACTTC. This gives the protein CASSSGFGYEQYF.

This clone was recorded a few times. The genes are TRBV2 and TRBJ2-2, with 11 bases that match TRBD1. V lost 6 bases, J lost 7 bases, and 4 bases stayed unmatched. CDR3 size: 14 residues. CDR1 SNHLY and CDR2 FYNNEI come from the germline V gene. The CDR3 coding sequence is TGTGCCAGCAGAGGACAGGGGGCCCTCGGGGAGCTGTTTTTT. This sequence encodes CASRGQGALGELFF.

V usage is TRBV5-8 and J usage is TRBJ2-1, with 7 bases aligning to TRBD1. This CDR3 is 14 amino acids long. CDR1 and CDR2 (germline): SGHTS, YDEGEE. The V segment lost 4 bases and the J segment 5 bases; nucleotides outside the gene matches: 6. The CDR3 region is CASSGPGTDNEQFF. Here the CDR3 DNA reads TGTGCCAGCAGCGGCCCCGGGACAGACAATGAGCAGTTCTTC.

In this sample, this clone turned up a few times. This chain links TRBV10-3 with TRBJ1-6; maybe TRBD1 (6 bases). Germline assignment: CDR1 ENHRY and CDR2 SYGVKD. The germline V and J ends were trimmed by 10 bases and 7 bases, with 11 bases remaining between them. This CDR3 spans 12 amino acids. The CDR3 here is CATLDRNSPLHF. In DNA, the CDR3 is TGTGCCACCCTCGACAGGAATTCACCCCTCCACTTT.

The chain recombines TRBV7-9 with TRBJ2-7; 10 nucleotides align to TRBD2. This CDR3 has 16 amino acids. Per germline, CDR1 SEHNR and CDR2 FQNEAQ (reference sequence). V was clipped by 0 bases and J by 0 bases; unmatched bases: 2. DNA for the CDR3: TGTGCCAGCAGCTTAGCCTCTAGCGGGGGCTCCTACGAGCAGTACTTC. Translated, it gives CASSLASSGGSYEQYF.

This clone was found a few times. The chain couples TRBV2 to TRBJ1-1; 9 bases align to TRBD1. The CDR3 runs 13 residues. Germline-derived CDR1 and CDR2 are SNHLY and FYNNEI. V trimming: 6 bases; J trimming: 5 bases; junction bases outside the gene matches: 4. This chain's CDR3 is CASSSQGATEAFF. The CDR3 DNA follows: TGTGCCAGCAGCTCACAGGGGGCAACTGAAGCTTTCTTT.

The J gene is TRBJ2-5, the V gene TRBV19; 11 bases are shared with TRBD2. The CDR3 runs to 18 residues. Trimming took 1 base from V and 5 from J; bases not matched to a gene: 12. The germline V gene encodes CDR1 LNHDA and CDR2 SQIVND (reference sequence). The CDR3 coding sequence is TGTGCCAGTAGTATAGGAGGGACTAGCGGACCCCAGGCGGAGACCCAGTACTTC. Translation: CASSIGGTSGPQAETQYF.

V usage is TRBV19 and J usage is TRBJ1-2; the D gene is possibly TRBD1 (6 bases). Germline-derived CDR1 and CDR2 are LNHDA and SQIVND (reference sequence). The CDR3 covers 14 residues. The V end lost 3 bases, the J end lost 3 bases, and 11 bases lay between the germline ends. CDR3 sequence (DNA): TGTGCCAGTAGTATGCCGACAGGTTACTATGGCTACACCTTC. Translated: CASSMPTGYYGYTF.

This sequence joins TRBV6-5 and TRBJ1-2; D possibly corresponds to TRBD1 (5 bases). CDR3 length: 15 amino acids. Trimming took off 6 bases at V and 6 bases at J, with 20 bases between the two ends. The germline V gene has CDR1 MNHEY and CDR2 SVGAGI. The CDR3 DNA is TGTGCCAGCAGCCCAAATTTTCAGGGAGGGAATGGCTACACCTTC. Its protein is CASSPNFQGGNGYTF.

This sequence joins TRBV7-2 and TRBJ2-3, with 11 positions matching TRBD2. This CDR3 is built from 18 residues. The germline gives CDR1 SGHTA, CDR2 FQGNSA. Losses at the gene ends were 1 base for V and 1 base for J; bases not matched to a gene: 7. For the CDR3, the DNA is TGTGCCAGCAGCTTAGTCCCTAGCGGGGGGCCGGGCACAGATACGCAGTATTTT. The encoded protein is CASSLVPSGGPGTDTQYF. Supplemented by reference TRBV7-2 and TRBJ2-3, the full variable domain reads GAGVSQSPSNKVTEKGKDVELRCDPISGHTALYWYRQSLGQGLEFLIYFQGNSAPDKSGLPSDRFSAERTGGSVSTLTIQRTQQEDSAVYLCASSLVPSGGPGTDTQYFGPGTRLTVL.

The rearrangement joins TRBV6-5 to TRBJ2-7, with TRBD1 as a possible D gene (6 bases). The germline CDR1 and CDR2 sequences are MNHEY and SVGAGI. Trimming stripped 6 bases from V and 2 bases from J, with 14 bases between. The CDR3 length is 14 residues. In DNA form, the CDR3 reads TGTGCCAGCAGGACAGGCCCGACAGCCTACGAGCAGTACTTC. Its protein product is CASRTGPTAYEQYF.

The V and J genes are TRBV25-1 and TRBJ2-3; 8 nucleotides agree with TRBD1. Losses at the gene ends were 5 bases for V and 5 bases for J; bases not matched to a gene: 3. The germline V gene has CDR1 MGHDK and CDR2 SYGVNS. The CDR3 is 13 residues long. The CDR3 sequence is CASSSGTGDTQYF. CDR3 coding DNA: TGTGCCAGCAGTTCGGGGACAGGAGATACGCAGTATTTT.

This chain uses TRBV27 with TRBJ2-7, with D possibly being TRBD2 (6 bases). Germline lookup yields CDR1 MNHEY and CDR2 SMNVEV (reference sequence). V gave up 3 bases and J gave up 5 bases, with 8 bases separating them. There are 12 residues in the CDR3. The CDR3: CASSLEGNEQYF. CDR3 DNA sequence: TGTGCCAGCAGTTTGGAGGGTAACGAGCAGTACTTC.

Comment on this clone: Other DNA sequences within the sample encode an identical CDR3. The J gene is TRBJ1-5, the V gene TRBV18; perhaps TRBD1 as D (5 bases). The CDR3 is made up of 13 amino acids. Trimming cost V 3 bases and J 4 bases, with 7 bases left between them. Germline CDR1 KGHSH, CDR2 LQKENI. Here the CDR3 DNA reads TGTGCCAGCTCACCCGACAGAAATCAGCCCCAGCATTTT. Protein: CASSPDRNQPQHF.

The count of this clone is one. V and J are TRBV7-3 and TRBJ2-7; TRBD1 aligns across 8 bases. The V segment lost 0 bases and the J segment 3 bases; nucleotides outside the gene matches: 4. This CDR3 has 15 residues. Germline assignment: CDR1 SGHTA and CDR2 FQGTGA. The chain's CDR3 is CASSLTSDRGYEQYF. The CDR3 DNA reads as TGTGCCAGCAGCTTAACATCAGACAGGGGCTACGAGCAGTACTTC.

This clone showed up just once. The rearrangement links TRBV4-3 to TRBJ2-2, with D uncertain. V was trimmed by 1 base and J by 0 bases, leaving 15 bases between them. The CDR3 totals 18 residues. Germline V gives CDR1 LGHNA, CDR2 YSLEER. The CDR3 sequence: CASSQAPVMGSNTGELFF. CDR3 nucleotide sequence: TGCGCCAGCAGCCAAGCCCCCGTTATGGGCTCGAACACCGGGGAGCTGTTTTTT.

This clone was counted once. CDR3 nucleotide sequence: TGTGCCAGCAGTCCGGGACACAAGACAACTAATGAAAAACTGTTTTTT. This encodes CASSPGHKTTNEKLFF. V is TRBV2 and J is TRBJ1-4; D is possibly TRBD1 (6 bases). Germline V gene data show CDR1 as SNHLY and CDR2 as FYNNEI. The CDR3 extends over 16 amino acids. V lost 5 bases to trimming and J lost 0 bases, with 13 bases between them.

This clone was seen a single time. The rearrangement links TRBV5-1 to TRBJ1-1; D ambiguous. Germline V gives CDR1 SGHRS, CDR2 YFSETQ. V was clipped by 2 bases and J by 1 base, with 9 bases between them. CDR3 length equals 14 residues. The CDR3 nucleotides are TGCGCCAGCAGCTTCGTACAGACGAACACTGAAGCTTTCTTT. It yields the protein CASSFVQTNTEAFF.

The chain links TRBV2 to TRBJ2-1; a possible D gene is TRBD2 (6 bases). V was clipped by 2 bases and J by 7 bases, with 18 bases between them. Germline V gene lookup returns CDR1 SNHLY and CDR2 FYNNEI. The CDR3 consists of 16 residues. CDR3 in amino acids: CASSEPPTRIGNEQFF. CDR3 sequence (DNA): TGTGCCAGCAGTGAACCCCCGACTAGGATAGGGAATGAGCAGTTCTTC.

The J gene is TRBJ2-3, the V gene TRBV28, with 11 bases matching TRBD2. Trimming cost V 5 bases and J 4 bases; bases outside gene matches: 14. Per the germline V gene, CDR1 is MDHEN and CDR2 is SYDVKM. This CDR3 comprises 18 residues. CDR3 amino acids: CASSPSPGLAEVPDTQYF. The CDR3 coding sequence is TGTGCCAGCAGTCCCTCACCGGGACTAGCGGAAGTGCCAGATACGCAGTATTTT.

The CDR3 here is CASSPGQGNQPQHF. In DNA, the CDR3 is TGTGCCAGCAGCCCCGGACAGGGCAATCAGCCCCAGCATTTT. This chain links TRBV9 with TRBJ1-5, with TRBD1 identical over 7 bases. Germline CDR1 is SGDLS and CDR2 is YYNGEE. CDR3 length: 14 residues. J was trimmed by 2 bases and V by 4 bases; bases with no gene match: 3.

This clone was detected once. CDR3 DNA: TGTGCCAGCACCCCGGGACAGGGCTTTGAAAAACTGTTTTTT. It translates to CASTPGQGFEKLFF. This chain uses TRBV2 with TRBJ1-4; TRBD1 aligns across 9 bases. This CDR3 is built from 14 residues. J was trimmed by 7 bases and V by 7 bases; bases with no gene match: 7. Germline V gene data show CDR1 as SNHLY and CDR2 as FYNNEI. The whole variable domain, remainder taken from reference TRBV2 and TRBJ1-4, is EPEVTQTPSHQVTQMGQEVILRCVPISNHLYFYWYRQILGQKVEFLVSFYNNEISEKSEIFDDQFSVERPDGSNFTLKIRSTKLEDSAMYFCASTPGQGFEKLFFGSGTQLSVL.

J is TRBJ2-1 and V is TRBV5-1; TRBD1 aligns across 11 bases. Germline CDR1 reads SGHRS; CDR2 reads YFSETQ. The V segment lost 4 bases and the J segment 9 bases; nucleotides outside the gene matches: 6. This CDR3 contains 14 residues. In DNA form, the CDR3 reads TGCGCCAGCAGCCAGGGACAGGGGGTTCGTGAGCAGTTCTTC. Its translation: CASSQGQGVREQFF.

The J gene is TRBJ1-2, the V gene TRBV12-5; D is unresolved. CDR1 and CDR2 from the germline V gene are LGHNT and FRNRAP. Between the trimmed V and J ends, which lost 6 bases and 4 bases, there was a span of 18 bases. The CDR3 is made up of 15 amino acids. The CDR3 DNA reads as TGTGCTAGTGGACCCGTCTCTAGACGGAGCTATGGCTACACCTTC. Translated: CASGPVSRRSYGYTF.

The gene calls are TRBV7-9 and TRBJ2-7; D perhaps matches TRBD1 (6 bases). Between the trimmed V and J ends, which lost 2 bases and 2 bases, there was a span of 10 bases. Germline assignment: CDR1 SEHNR and CDR2 FQNEAQ (reference sequence). The CDR3 runs to 14 residues. The CDR3 sequence is CASSLQGQAYEQYF. CDR3 sequence (DNA): TGTGCCAGCAGCTTACAGGGGCAAGCCTACGAGCAGTACTTC.

The chain links TRBV19 to TRBJ1-2; D is uncertain. The CDR3 covers 17 residues. V was cut by 6 bases and J by 4 bases, with 24 bases left in between. Germline CDR1 is LNHDA and CDR2 is SQIVND (reference sequence). The CDR3 region has the DNA TGTGCCAGTAGATTGAGGGCATTCGGCTTGGAGGGCTATGGCTACACCTTC. It encodes CASRLRAFGLEGYGYTF.

A word on this clone: Germline is not matched at one junction end, which may reflect a read error. This chain uses TRBV27 with TRBJ1-2; 8 nucleotides agree with TRBD1. The CDR3 is 14 amino acids. Per germline, CDR1 MNHEY and CDR2 SMNVEV (reference sequence). The CDR3 loop reads CASSFKWGQDRGSF. The CDR3 nucleotides are TGTGCCAGCAGTTTTAAATGGGGACAGGACCGGGGGTCCTTC.

This clone was seen a handful of times. The rearrangement links TRBV6-5 to TRBJ1-5, with a tentative D call TRBD1 (5 bases). Germline loops: CDR1 MNHEY, CDR2 SVGAGI. The CDR3 has 15 residues. The V and J ends lost 6 bases and 3 bases respectively, with 15 bases between them. The CDR3 here is CASRRAGWDNQPQHF. CDR3 bases: TGTGCCAGCAGAAGGGCAGGGTGGGACAATCAGCCCCAGCATTTT.

The chain combines TRBV18 with TRBJ2-7; a possible D gene is TRBD2 (6 bases). The CDR3 extends over 14 amino acids. Trimming removed 5 bases at V and 1 base at J, with 12 bases between. Germline-derived CDR1 and CDR2 are KGHSH and LQKENI. The CDR3 sequence: CASSGVGGSYEQYF. CDR3 DNA sequence: TGTGCCAGCTCAGGGGTGGGAGGATCCTACGAGCAGTACTTC.

The chain carries TRBV18 and TRBJ1-3; no firm D call. Looked up from germline, CDR1 is KGHSH and CDR2 is LQKENI. Trimming removed 3 bases from V and 4 bases from J, with 19 bases in between. This CDR3 is 17 amino acids long. CDR3 DNA sequence: TGTGCCAGCTCACCGATCATACAGAGCTCGGCGGGAAACACCATATATTTT. Translation gives CASSPIIQSSAGNTIYF.